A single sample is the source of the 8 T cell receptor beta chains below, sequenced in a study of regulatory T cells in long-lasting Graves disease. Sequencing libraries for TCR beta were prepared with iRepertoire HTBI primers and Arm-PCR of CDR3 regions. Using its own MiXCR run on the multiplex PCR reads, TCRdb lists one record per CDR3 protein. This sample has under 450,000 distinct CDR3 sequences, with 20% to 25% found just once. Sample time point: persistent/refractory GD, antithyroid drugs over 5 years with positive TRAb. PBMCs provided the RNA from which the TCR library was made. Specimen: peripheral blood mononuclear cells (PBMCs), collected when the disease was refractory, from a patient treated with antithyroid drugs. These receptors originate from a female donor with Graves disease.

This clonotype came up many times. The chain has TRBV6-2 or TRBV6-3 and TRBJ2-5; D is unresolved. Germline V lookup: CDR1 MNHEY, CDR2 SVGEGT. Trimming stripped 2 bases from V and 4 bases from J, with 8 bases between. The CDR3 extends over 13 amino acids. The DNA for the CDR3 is TGTGCCAGCAGTTACGGGGTTATAGAGACCCAGTACTTC. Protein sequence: CASSYGVIETQYF.

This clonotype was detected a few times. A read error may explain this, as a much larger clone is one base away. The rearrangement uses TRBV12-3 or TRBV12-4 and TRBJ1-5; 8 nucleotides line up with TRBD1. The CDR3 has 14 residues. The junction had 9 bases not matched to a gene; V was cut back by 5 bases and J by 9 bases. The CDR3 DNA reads TGTGCCAGCAGTGAACGGACAGGGCGGGGGCCCCAGCATTTT. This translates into CASSERTGRGPQHF.

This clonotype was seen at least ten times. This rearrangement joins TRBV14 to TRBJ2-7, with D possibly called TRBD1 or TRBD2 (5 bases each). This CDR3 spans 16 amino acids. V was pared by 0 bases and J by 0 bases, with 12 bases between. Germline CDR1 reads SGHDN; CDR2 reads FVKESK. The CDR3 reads CASSQDWGKPSYEQYF. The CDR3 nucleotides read TGTGCCAGCAGCCAAGATTGGGGGAAACCCTCCTACGAGCAGTACTTC.

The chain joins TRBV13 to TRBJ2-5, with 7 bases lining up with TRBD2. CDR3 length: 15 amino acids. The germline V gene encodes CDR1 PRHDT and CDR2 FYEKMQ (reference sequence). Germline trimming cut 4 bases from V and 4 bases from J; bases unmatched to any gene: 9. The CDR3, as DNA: TGTGCCAGCAGCTCCAGGGAGGGGTTAGGAGAGACCCAGTACTTC. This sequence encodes CASSSREGLGETQYF.

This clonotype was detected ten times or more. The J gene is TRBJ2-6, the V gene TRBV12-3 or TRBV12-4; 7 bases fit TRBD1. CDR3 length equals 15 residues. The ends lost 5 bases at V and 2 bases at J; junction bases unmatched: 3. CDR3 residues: CASSATGAGANVLTF. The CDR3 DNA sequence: TGTGCCAGCAGTGCTACAGGGGCTGGGGCCAACGTCCTGACTTTC.

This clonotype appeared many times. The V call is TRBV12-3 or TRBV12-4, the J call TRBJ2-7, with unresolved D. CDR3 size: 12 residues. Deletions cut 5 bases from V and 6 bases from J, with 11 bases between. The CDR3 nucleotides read TGTGCCAGCAGTCTGGATTGGGCCGAGCAGTACTTC. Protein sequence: CASSLDWAEQYF.

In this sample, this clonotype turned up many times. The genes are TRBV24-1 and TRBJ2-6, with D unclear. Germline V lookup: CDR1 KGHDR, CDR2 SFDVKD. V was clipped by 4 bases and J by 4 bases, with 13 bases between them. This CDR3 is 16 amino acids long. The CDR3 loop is CATSEPGRLGANVLTF. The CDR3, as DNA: TGTGCCACCAGTGAACCCGGCCGCTTAGGGGCCAACGTCCTGACTTTC.

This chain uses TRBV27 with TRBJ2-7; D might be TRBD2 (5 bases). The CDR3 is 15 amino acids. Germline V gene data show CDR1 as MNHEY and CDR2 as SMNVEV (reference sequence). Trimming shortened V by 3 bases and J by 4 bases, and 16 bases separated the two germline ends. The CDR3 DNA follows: TGTGCCAGCAGTTTTTCGACTATGTCTTGGTACGAGCAGTACTTC. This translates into CASSFSTMSWYEQYF.